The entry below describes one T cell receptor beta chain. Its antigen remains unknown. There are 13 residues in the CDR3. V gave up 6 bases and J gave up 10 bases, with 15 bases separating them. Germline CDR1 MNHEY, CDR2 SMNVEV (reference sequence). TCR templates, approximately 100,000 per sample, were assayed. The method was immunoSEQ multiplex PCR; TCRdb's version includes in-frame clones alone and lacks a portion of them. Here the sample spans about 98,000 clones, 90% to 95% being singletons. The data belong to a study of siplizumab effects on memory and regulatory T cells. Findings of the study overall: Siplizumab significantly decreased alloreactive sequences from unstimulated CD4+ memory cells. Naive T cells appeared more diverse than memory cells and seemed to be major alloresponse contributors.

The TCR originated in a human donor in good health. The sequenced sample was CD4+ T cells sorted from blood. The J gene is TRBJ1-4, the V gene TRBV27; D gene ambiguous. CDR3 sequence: CASRNFGVRKLFF. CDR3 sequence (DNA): TGTGCCAGCAGAAATTTTGGTGTTAGAAAACTGTTTTTT. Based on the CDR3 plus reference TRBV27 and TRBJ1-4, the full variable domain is EAQVTQNPRYLITVTGKKLTVTCSQNMNHEYMSWYRQDPGLGLRQIYYSMNVEVTDKGDVPEGYKVSRKEKRNFPLILESPSPNQTSLYFCASRNFGVRKLFFGSGTQLSVL.